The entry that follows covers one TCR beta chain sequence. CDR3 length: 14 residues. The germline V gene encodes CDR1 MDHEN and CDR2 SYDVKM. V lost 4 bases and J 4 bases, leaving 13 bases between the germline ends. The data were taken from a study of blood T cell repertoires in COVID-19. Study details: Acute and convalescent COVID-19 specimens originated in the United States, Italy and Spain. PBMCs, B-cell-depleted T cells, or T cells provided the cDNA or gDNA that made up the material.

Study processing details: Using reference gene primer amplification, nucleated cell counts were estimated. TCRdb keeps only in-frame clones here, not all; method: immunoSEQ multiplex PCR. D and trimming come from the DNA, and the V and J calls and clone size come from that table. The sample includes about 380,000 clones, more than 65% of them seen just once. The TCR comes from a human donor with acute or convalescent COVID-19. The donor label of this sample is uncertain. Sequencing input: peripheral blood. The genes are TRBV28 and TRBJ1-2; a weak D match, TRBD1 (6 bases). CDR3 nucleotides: TGTGCCAGCAGTTCCAACTACAGGGCCTATGGCTACACCTTC. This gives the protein CASSSNYRAYGYTF.